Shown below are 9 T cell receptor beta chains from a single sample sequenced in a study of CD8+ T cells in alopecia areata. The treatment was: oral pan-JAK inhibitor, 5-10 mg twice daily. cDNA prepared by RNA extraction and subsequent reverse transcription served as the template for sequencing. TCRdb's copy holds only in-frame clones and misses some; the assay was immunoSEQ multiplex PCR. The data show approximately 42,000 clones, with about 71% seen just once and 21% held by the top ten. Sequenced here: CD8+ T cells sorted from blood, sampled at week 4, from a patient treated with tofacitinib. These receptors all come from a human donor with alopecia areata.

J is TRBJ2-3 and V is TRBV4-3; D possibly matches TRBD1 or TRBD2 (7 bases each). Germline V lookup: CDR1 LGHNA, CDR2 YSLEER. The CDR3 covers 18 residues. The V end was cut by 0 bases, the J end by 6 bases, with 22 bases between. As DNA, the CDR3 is TGCGCCAGCAGCCAAGATCAGGGGGGGCTCCCCCAGTTTGATACGCAGTATTTT. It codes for CASSQDQGGLPQFDTQYF.

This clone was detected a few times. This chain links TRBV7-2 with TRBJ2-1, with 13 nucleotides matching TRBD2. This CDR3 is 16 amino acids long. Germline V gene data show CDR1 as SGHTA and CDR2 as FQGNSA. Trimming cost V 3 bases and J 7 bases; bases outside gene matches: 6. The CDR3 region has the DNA TGTGCCAGCAGCTTTACTACTAGCGGGGGGGCAAATGAGCAGTTCTTC. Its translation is CASSFTTSGGANEQFF.

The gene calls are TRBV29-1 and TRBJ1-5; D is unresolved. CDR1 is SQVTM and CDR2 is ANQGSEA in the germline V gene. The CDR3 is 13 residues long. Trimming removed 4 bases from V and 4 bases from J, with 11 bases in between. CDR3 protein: CSVGERGNQPQHF. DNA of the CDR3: TGCAGCGTTGGGGAGCGAGGAAATCAGCCCCAGCATTTT.

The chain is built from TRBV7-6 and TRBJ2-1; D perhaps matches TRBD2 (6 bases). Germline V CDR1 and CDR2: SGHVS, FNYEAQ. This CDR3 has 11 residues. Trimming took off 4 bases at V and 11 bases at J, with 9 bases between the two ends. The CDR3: CASSSRGKQFF. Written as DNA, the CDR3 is TGTGCCAGCAGCTCTCGGGGGAAGCAGTTCTTC.

The CDR3 region is CASSSGGGGTEAFF. The DNA of the CDR3 is TGCGCCAGCAGCTCAGGAGGCGGAGGAACTGAAGCTTTCTTT. The genes are TRBV5-1 and TRBJ1-1; no firm D call. CDR1 SGHRS and CDR2 YFSETQ come from the germline V gene. There are 14 residues in the CDR3. Deletions cut 3 bases from V and 5 bases from J, with 14 bases between.

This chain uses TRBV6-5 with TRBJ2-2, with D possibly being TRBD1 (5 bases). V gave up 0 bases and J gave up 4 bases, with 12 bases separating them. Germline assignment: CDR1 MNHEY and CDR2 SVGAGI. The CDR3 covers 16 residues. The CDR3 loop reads CASSYSDRAFTGELFF. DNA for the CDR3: TGTGCCAGCAGTTACTCAGACAGAGCCTTCACCGGGGAGCTGTTTTTT.

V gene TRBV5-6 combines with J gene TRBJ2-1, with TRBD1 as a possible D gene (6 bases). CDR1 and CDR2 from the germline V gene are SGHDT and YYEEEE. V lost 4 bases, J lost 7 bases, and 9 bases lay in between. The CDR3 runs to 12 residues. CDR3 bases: TGTGCCAGCAGCCCCACAGGGAATGAGCAGTTCTTC. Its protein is CASSPTGNEQFF. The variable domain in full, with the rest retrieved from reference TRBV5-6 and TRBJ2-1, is DAGVTQSPTHLIKTRGQQVTLRCSPKSGHDTVSWYQQALGQGPQFIFQYYEEEERQRGNFPDRFSGHQFPNYSSELNVNALLLGDSALYLCASSPTGNEQFFGPGTRLTVL.

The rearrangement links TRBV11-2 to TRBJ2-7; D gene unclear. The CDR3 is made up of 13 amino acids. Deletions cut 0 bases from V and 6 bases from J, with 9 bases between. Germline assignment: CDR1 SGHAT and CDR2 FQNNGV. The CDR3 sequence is CASSLENGSEQYF. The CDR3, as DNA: TGTGCCAGCAGCTTAGAGAATGGGTCCGAGCAGTACTTC.

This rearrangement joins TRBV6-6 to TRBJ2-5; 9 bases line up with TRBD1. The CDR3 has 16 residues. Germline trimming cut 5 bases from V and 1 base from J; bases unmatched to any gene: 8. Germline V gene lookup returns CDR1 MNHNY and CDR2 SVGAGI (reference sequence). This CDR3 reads CASSQGQGEGQETQYF. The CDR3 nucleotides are TGTGCCAGCAGTCAGGGACAGGGAGAGGGCCAAGAGACCCAGTACTTC.